A single sample gave rise to the 14 T cell receptor beta chains below, sequenced in a study of metastatic and nonmetastatic thyroid tumors. No treatment had been given to any patient before thyroid surgery. TCRdb reanalyzed the PCR reads via MiXCR. The sample shows fewer than 40,000 clones, around 31% of them seen only once. Material: tumor tissue. Receptors were obtained from a female donor with papillary thyroid cancer or a benign thyroid nodule (not recorded which). Some clones in this sample may be carry-over from other donors' samples.

This clone was found a few times. The rearrangement links TRBV7-6 to TRBJ1-3, with D unresolved. V was cut by 5 bases and J by 0 bases, with 8 bases left in between. Per germline, CDR1 SGHVS and CDR2 FNYEAQ. The CDR3 has 14 residues. The CDR3 reads CASSRTISGNTIYF. CDR3 bases: TGTGCCAGCAGCAGAACGATCTCTGGAAACACCATATATTTT.

This chain joins TRBV6-1 and TRBJ2-7; possible D gene TRBD1, 5 bases. The germline V and J ends were trimmed by 6 bases and 4 bases, with 10 bases remaining between them. CDR1 and CDR2 (germline): MNHNS, SASEGT. The CDR3 extends over 12 amino acids. The CDR3 bases are TGTGCCAGCAGCAAAGGGGAATACGAGCAGTACTTC. Residues: CASSKGEYEQYF.

The V gene is TRBV20-1, the J gene TRBJ2-5; D unresolved. Trimming cost V 3 bases and J 5 bases, with 19 bases left between them. Germline lookup yields CDR1 DFQATT and CDR2 SNEGSKA (reference sequence). The CDR3 has 15 residues. CDR3 in amino acids: CSASAIFTMRETQYF. DNA of the CDR3: TGCAGTGCTAGCGCAATCTTTACTATGAGGGAGACCCAGTACTTC.

V is TRBV14 and J is TRBJ2-3; no clear D. Germline lookup yields CDR1 SGHDN and CDR2 FVKESK. V was shortened by 0 bases and J by 0 bases, with 13 bases between the two germline ends. This CDR3 contains 17 residues. Here the CDR3 reads CASSQDEASSSTDTQYF. CDR3 nucleotide sequence: TGTGCCAGCAGCCAAGACGAAGCATCTTCTAGCACAGATACGCAGTATTTT.

The genes are TRBV27 and TRBJ1-5; D is uncertain. The length of the CDR3 is 15 residues. Trimming cost V 0 bases and J 0 bases, with 6 bases left between them. Germline-derived CDR1 and CDR2 are MNHEY and SMNVEV (reference sequence). The CDR3 loop reads CASSLSFSSNQPQHF. CDR3 DNA: TGTGCCAGCAGTTTATCGTTCAGTAGCAATCAGCCCCAGCATTTT.

This clone came up a few times. Other DNA sequences in this sample translate to the same CDR3. The chain couples TRBV2 to TRBJ2-7; tentatively, D is TRBD1 (6 bases). V lost 4 bases and J lost 6, with 16 bases in between. The germline gives CDR1 SNHLY, CDR2 FYNNEI. The CDR3 is 14 residues long. CDR3 DNA sequence: TGTGCCAGCAGTGTTGTTGCAGGGGTTGGCGAGCAGTACTTC. Translated: CASSVVAGVGEQYF.

CDR3 DNA sequence: TGTGCCAGTAGCCTCCTTCCTGGACAGGGGACAAACAATGAGCAGTTCTTC. This sequence encodes CASSLLPGQGTNNEQFF. The chain joins TRBV19 to TRBJ2-1, with 9 bases matching TRBD1. The CDR3 is 17 amino acids. The germline V gene encodes CDR1 LNHDA and CDR2 SQIVND (reference sequence). J gave up 5 bases and V 6 bases, and 14 bases lay outside the gene matches. Complete variable domain (other parts from reference TRBV19 and TRBJ2-1): DGGITQSPKYLFRKEGQNVTLSCEQNLNHDAMYWYRQDPGQGLRLIYYSQIVNDFQKGDIAEGYSVSREKKESFPLTVTSAQKNPTAFYLCASSLLPGQGTNNEQFFGPGTRLTVL.

This clone occurred a few times. The chain couples TRBV2 to TRBJ2-7, with D possibly being TRBD2 (6 bases). Trimming took off 9 bases at V and 4 bases at J, with 10 bases between the two ends. CDR1 is SNHLY and CDR2 is FYNNEI in the germline V gene. There are 11 residues in the CDR3. Written as DNA, the CDR3 is TGTGCCAGTAGGCGGGGTTACGAGCAGTACTTC. This codes for CASRRGYEQYF.

V is TRBV10-1 and J is TRBJ1-3; no clear D gene. This CDR3 contains 13 residues. The V and J ends lost 2 bases and 8 bases respectively, with 10 bases between them. Per germline, CDR1 WNHNN and CDR2 SYGVQD (reference sequence). Here the CDR3 DNA reads TGCGCCAGCAGTGAGAGCTTGCTGGACACCATATATTTT. Its translation: CASSESLLDTIYF.

This CDR3 reads CASSPQGYNTGELFF. The CDR3 region has the DNA TGTGCCAGCTCACCACAGGGGTACAACACCGGGGAGCTGTTTTTT. The chain joins TRBV18 to TRBJ2-2; tentatively, D is TRBD1 (5 bases). This CDR3 has 15 amino acids. V gave up 1 base and J gave up 2 bases, with 8 bases separating them. The germline CDR1 and CDR2 sequences are KGHSH and LQKENI.

This clone was recorded a few times. The chain uses TRBV28 and TRBJ1-2; D is perhaps TRBD1 (5 bases). CDR3 length: 13 amino acids. The V gene's germline CDR1 is MDHEN and CDR2 SYDVKM. V was cut by 4 bases and J by 5 bases, with 11 bases left in between. The CDR3 protein is CASSSGLQYGYTF. Here the CDR3 DNA reads TGTGCCAGCAGTTCGGGACTTCAATATGGCTACACCTTC.

The table lists this clone with a few counts. The rearrangement links TRBV7-2 to TRBJ2-1, with D uncertain. The V end was cut by 1 base, the J end by 9 bases, with 13 bases between. The CDR3 is made up of 14 amino acids. From germline, CDR1 is SGHTA and CDR2 FQGNSA. Written as DNA, the CDR3 is TGTGCCAGCAGCTTAGGGGGAAGCGCCTTTGAGCAGTTCTTC. Amino acids: CASSLGGSAFEQFF.

V gene TRBV6-1 combines with J gene TRBJ1-2, with TRBD1 matching over 11 bases. With 4 bases clipped from V and 4 bases from J, the junction kept 2 bases outside the gene matches. The V gene's germline CDR1 is MNHNS and CDR2 SASEGT. The CDR3 extends over 14 amino acids. The CDR3 nucleotides are TGTGCCAGCAGTGGGACAGGGGGCGGCTATGGCTACACCTTC. Amino acids: CASSGTGGGYGYTF.

This clone was counted only a few times. The chain joins TRBV6-1 to TRBJ2-3; TRBD2 matches at 10 bases. With V trimmed by 4 bases and J by 4 bases, 5 bases remained unmatched. This CDR3 spans 15 amino acids. Germline CDR1 and CDR2: MNHNS and SASEGT. In DNA form, the CDR3 reads TGTGCCAGCAGTGCTAGACTAGCGGGTCCAGATACGCAGTATTTT. Amino acids: CASSARLAGPDTQYF.